Below are 7 T cell receptor beta chains sequenced from a single sample in a study of shared clonotypes between healthy human individuals. Produced via immunoSEQ multiplex PCR; TCRdb's table is partial and in-frame only. Altogether about half a million clones are present, around 73% being singletons, with the ten largest covering 12%. The sequencing sample was made of PBMCs. The receptors were sampled from a woman aged 40-49 years in good health. Some clones in this sample may be carry-over from other donors' samples.

This clone has ten or more counts. This chain uses TRBV30 with TRBJ2-5; no clear D gene. Per germline, CDR1 GTSNPN and CDR2 SVGIG (reference sequence). The CDR3 has 11 amino acids. Trimming pared 4 bases from V and 2 bases from J, leaving 5 bases between. The CDR3 sequence: CAWTRQETQYF. DNA of the CDR3: TGTGCCTGGACAAGACAAGAGACCCAGTACTTC.

On this clone itself: Different DNA sequences within this sample yield the same CDR3. The rearrangement uses TRBV27 and TRBJ2-1; the match to TRBD2 covers 14 bases. Germline loops: CDR1 MNHEY, CDR2 SMNVEV (reference sequence). Unmatched junction bases numbered 2, after V lost 3 bases and J lost 7 bases. CDR3 length equals 15 residues. The CDR3 region has the DNA TGTGCCAGCAGTTTGGGGACTAGCGGGAGAAATGAGCAGTTCTTC. Translation gives CASSLGTSGRNEQFF.

The J gene is TRBJ2-7, the V gene TRBV9; weak D call: TRBD2 (6 bases). CDR1 and CDR2 from the germline V gene are SGDLS and YYNGEE. This CDR3 spans 15 amino acids. V dropped 0 bases and J dropped 0 bases, with 10 bases sitting between them. The CDR3 sequence: CASSVGLASSYEQYF. The CDR3 DNA is TGTGCCAGCAGCGTAGGTCTAGCGAGCTCCTACGAGCAGTACTTC.

This clone was seen just once. The chain carries TRBV6-1 and TRBJ2-3; the D is unclear. The CDR3 contains 15 residues. CDR1 is MNHNS and CDR2 is SASEGT in the germline V gene. Trimming removed 1 base from V and 1 base from J, with 9 bases in between. The CDR3 reads CASSEDWSGTDTQYF. CDR3 nucleotide sequence: TGTGCCAGCAGTGAAGACTGGTCAGGCACAGATACGCAGTATTTT.

A few counts support this clone. This chain links TRBV27 with TRBJ2-7, with D perhaps assigned TRBD1 or TRBD2 (5 bases each). Germline CDR1 reads MNHEY; CDR2 reads SMNVEV (reference sequence). Between the trimmed V and J ends, which lost 4 bases and 2 bases, there was a span of 18 bases. The CDR3 covers 16 residues. CDR3 loop: CASSWDALGLPYEQYF. The CDR3 nucleotides read TGTGCCAGCAGTTGGGACGCCCTAGGGCTTCCCTACGAGCAGTACTTC.

The genes are TRBV6-1 and TRBJ1-5; 9 nucleotides match TRBD1. Germline CDR1 and CDR2: MNHNS and SASEGT. The CDR3 extends over 15 amino acids. The V segment lost 5 bases and the J segment 5 bases; nucleotides outside the gene matches: 7. The CDR3 loop is CASSSRQGGYQPQHF. The CDR3 DNA sequence: TGTGCCAGCAGTAGTCGACAGGGGGGCTATCAGCCCCAGCATTTT.

This clone was picked up a small number of times. CDR3: CASSLGGRTDSQQYF. The CDR3 DNA reads as TGTGCCAGCAGCTTAGGGGGTAGGACAGATTCCCAGCAGTACTTC. The V gene is TRBV7-2, the J gene TRBJ2-7, with a possible D match to TRBD1 (6 bases). V lost 1 base and J lost 8, with 18 bases in between. This CDR3 comprises 15 residues. The germline V gene has CDR1 SGHTA and CDR2 FQGNSA.